These 10 T cell receptor beta chains share one sample of origin, sequenced in a study of T cells in Graves' hyperthyroidism and ophthalmopathy. Authors of the study amplified TCR beta CDR3 regions from RNA transcripts. HTBI primers were used for first-round RT-PCR of the TCR CDR3. TCRdb passed the multiplex PCR reads through MiXCR, listing each CDR3 protein once. There are 480,000 or so distinct CDR3 sequences in the sample; around an eighth occur only once, and over 15% lies in the top ten. Material for sequencing was blood. These receptor sequences come from a woman aged 18 to 35 with Graves' hyperthyroidism.

This clonotype was recorded at least ten times. V gene TRBV11-2 combines with J gene TRBJ2-3; 7 bases are shared with TRBD1. Germline CDR1 reads SGHAT; CDR2 reads FQNNGV. The CDR3 is 15 amino acids. With V trimmed by 6 bases and J by 3 bases, 9 bases remained unmatched. For the CDR3, the DNA is TGTGCCAGCAGTTCACGACAGGGAAGAACAGATACGCAGTATTTT. It is translated as CASSSRQGRTDTQYF.

This clonotype occurred a few times. This chain uses TRBV6-7 with TRBJ1-1; D may be TRBD1 (6 bases). TRBV6-7 is an open reading frame, and its role is uncertain. V was clipped by 4 bases and J by 5 bases, with 17 bases between them. The CDR3 covers 15 residues. CDR3 DNA sequence: TGTGCCAGCAGTTCCAACAGGGCACGAGAAACTGAAGCTTTCTTT. This gives the protein CASSSNRARETEAFF.

This clonotype was counted many times. This chain joins TRBV7-3 and TRBJ2-3, with D hard to call. Germline lookup yields CDR1 SGHTA and CDR2 FQGTGA. The V end lost 5 bases, the J end lost 0 bases, and 15 bases lay between the germline ends. This CDR3 is built from 16 residues. CDR3 sequence: CASSLLGLPSTDTQYF. In DNA, the CDR3 is TGTGCCAGCAGCCTTCTAGGGCTCCCGAGCACAGATACGCAGTATTTT.

The V gene is TRBV3-1, the J gene TRBJ2-1; D not certain. Looked up from germline, CDR1 is LGHDT and CDR2 is YNNKEL (reference sequence). This CDR3 comprises 12 residues. The V gene lost 1 base and the J gene lost 8 bases, with 6 bases spanning the gap. CDR3 DNA sequence: TGTGCCAGCAGCCAAGTCGAGGATGAGCAGTTCTTC. Its protein is CASSQVEDEQFF.

In its sample, this clonotype was seen a few times. The CDR3 nucleotides are TGTGCCAGCAGCCCTCGGGGGGGGAACAAAATTTACAATGAGCAGTTCTTC. Encoded protein: CASSPRGGNKIYNEQFF. J is TRBJ2-1 and V is TRBV11-3, with 8 nucleotides matching TRBD2. V trimming: 5 bases; J trimming: 4 bases; junction bases outside the gene matches: 13. The CDR3 is 17 amino acids. The germline V gene encodes CDR1 SGHNT and CDR2 YENEEA.

This clonotype was counted at least ten times. The CDR3 loop is CSASGTDLSYNEQFF. For the CDR3, the DNA is TGCAGTGCTAGCGGGACTGACCTCTCCTACAATGAGCAGTTCTTC. V usage is TRBV20-1 and J usage is TRBJ2-1; maybe TRBD2 (6 bases). The CDR3 covers 15 residues. V shed 3 bases and J shed 0 bases, with 12 bases lying between them. Germline V lookup: CDR1 DFQATT, CDR2 SNEGSKA (reference sequence).

This clonotype showed up many times. In nucleotides, the CDR3 is TGTGCCAGCAGTTCCGACCGGGGCAGCCTGGATCAGCCCCAGCATTTT. It encodes CASSSDRGSLDQPQHF. V gene TRBV28 combines with J gene TRBJ1-5; weak D call: TRBD1 (5 bases). The CDR3 sequence is 16 residues long. V lost 4 bases and J lost 5, with 18 bases in between. Germline V CDR1 and CDR2: MDHEN, SYDVKM.

The table lists this clonotype with many counts. V and J are TRBV12-3 or TRBV12-4 and TRBJ2-3; D is ambiguous. The germline V and J ends were trimmed by 10 bases and 1 base, with 15 bases remaining between them. This CDR3 contains 14 residues. CDR3 DNA: TGTGCCACCCAGACCTCTGACGGCACAGATACGCAGTATTTT. This translates into CATQTSDGTDTQYF.

V is TRBV4-1 and J is TRBJ2-1, with TRBD2 matching 10 bases. CDR1 is MGHRA, CDR2 YSYEKL, per germline. V trimming: 1 base; J trimming: 3 bases; junction bases outside the gene matches: 3. CDR3 length: 16 residues. CDR3 sequence: CASSQAPSGSYNEQFF. In DNA, the CDR3 is TGCGCCAGCAGCCAAGCTCCTAGCGGGAGCTACAATGAGCAGTTCTTC.

This clonotype was seen ten or more times. Here the CDR3 reads CASSYRDGNQPQHF. CDR3 nucleotide sequence: TGTGCCAGCAGTTACAGGGATGGCAATCAGCCCCAGCATTTT. The chain links TRBV6-5 to TRBJ1-5; D is uncertain. The CDR3 length is 14 residues. V gave up 2 bases and J gave up 2 bases, with 7 bases separating them. The germline V gene has CDR1 MNHEY and CDR2 SVGAGI.